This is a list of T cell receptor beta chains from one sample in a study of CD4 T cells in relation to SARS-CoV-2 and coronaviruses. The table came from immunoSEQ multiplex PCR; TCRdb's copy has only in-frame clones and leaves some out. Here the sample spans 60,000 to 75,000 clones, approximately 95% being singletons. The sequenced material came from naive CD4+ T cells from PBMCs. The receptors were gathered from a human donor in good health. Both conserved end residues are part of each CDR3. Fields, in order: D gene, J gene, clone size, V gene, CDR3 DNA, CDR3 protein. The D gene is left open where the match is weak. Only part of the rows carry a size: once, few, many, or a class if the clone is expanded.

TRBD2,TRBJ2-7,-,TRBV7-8,TGTGCCAGCAGCAGTACGGGAGGGTTCTACGAGCAGTACTTC,CASSSTGGFYEQYF
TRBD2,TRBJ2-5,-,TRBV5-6,TGTGCCAGCAGCTCCGGACTAGCGGGATCAGAGACCCAGTACTTC,CASSSGLAGSETQYF
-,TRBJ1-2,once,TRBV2,TGTGCCAGCAGTGGATTGGGGGGAACTAACTATGGCTACACCTTC,CASSGLGGTNYGYTF
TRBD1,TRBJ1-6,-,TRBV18,TGTGCCAGCTCACCGGCGACAGGGAAGGGTTCACCCCTCCACTTT,CASSPATGKGSPLHF
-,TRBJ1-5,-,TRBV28,TGTGCCAGCACCCCAAGCGTGAGCAATCAGCCCCAGCATTTT,CASTPSVSNQPQHF
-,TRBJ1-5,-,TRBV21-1,TGTGCCAGCATACGACAGGGGGCCAGCAATCAGCCCCAGCATTTT,CASIRQGASNQPQHF
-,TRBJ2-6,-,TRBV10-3,TGTGCCATCAGTGAGTCTACAGGCTCTGGGGCCAACGTCCTGACTTTC,CAISESTGSGANVLTF
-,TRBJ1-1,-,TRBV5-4,TGTGCCAGCAGCTTGGCGGGACAACCCCCTTACCGGGCTTTCTTT,CASSLAGQPPYRAFF
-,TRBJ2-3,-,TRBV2,TGTGCCACCCGAGGAGACACTAGCACAGATACGCAGTATTTT,CATRGDTSTDTQYF
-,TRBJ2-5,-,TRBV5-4,TGTGCCAGCAGGGCCGGGACAACCCCTAGGGAGTACTTC,CASRAGTTPREYF
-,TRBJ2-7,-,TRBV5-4,TGTGCCAGCAGCTCACAGGGCGGCGAGCAGTACTTC,CASSSQGGEQYF
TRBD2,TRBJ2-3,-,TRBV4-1,TGCGCCAGCAGCCAAGATCGGGATAGCGGGAGCACAGATACGCAGTATTTT,CASSQDRDSGSTDTQYF
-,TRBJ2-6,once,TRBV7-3,TGTGCCAGCAGCATAGGATCTGGGGCCAACGTCCTGACTTTC,CASSIGSGANVLTF
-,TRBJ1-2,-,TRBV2,TGTGCCAGCAGAGGGGGTCGGCGGTCTAACTATGGCTACACCTTC,CASRGGRRSNYGYTF
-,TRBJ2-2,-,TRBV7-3,TGTGCCAGCAGCCGCCCTGGGGGGCTGGTAACCGGGGAGCTGTTTTTT,CASSRPGGLVTGELFF
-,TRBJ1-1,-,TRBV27,TGTGCCAGCCGCAAGGGGGGCACTGAAGCTTTCTTT,CASRKGGTEAFF
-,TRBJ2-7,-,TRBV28,TGTGCCAGCAGAAGGCTAGGGCCCTACGAGCAGTACTTC,CASRRLGPYEQYF